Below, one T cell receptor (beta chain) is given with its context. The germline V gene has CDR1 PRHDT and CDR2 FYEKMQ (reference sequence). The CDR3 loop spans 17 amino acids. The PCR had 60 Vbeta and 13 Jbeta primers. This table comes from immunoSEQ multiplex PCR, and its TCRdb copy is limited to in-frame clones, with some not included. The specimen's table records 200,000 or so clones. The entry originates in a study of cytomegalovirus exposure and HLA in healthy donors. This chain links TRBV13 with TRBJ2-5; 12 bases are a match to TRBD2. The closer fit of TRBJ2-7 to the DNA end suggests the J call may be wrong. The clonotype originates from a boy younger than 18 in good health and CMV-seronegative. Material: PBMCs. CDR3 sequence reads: CASSPGDLAGGPYEQYF. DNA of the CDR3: TGTGCCAGCAGCCCGGGGGACCTAGCGGGGGGGCCATACGAGCAGTACTTC.